These 31 T cell receptor beta chains came from one sample sequenced in a study of multiple sclerosis patients with progressive multifocal leukoencephalopathy. The data were produced by immunoSEQ multiplex PCR, yet TCRdb's version contains in-frame clones alone and is incomplete. The sample lists 31,000 or so clones, 89% occurring once. Documented time point: before natalizumab initiation. Specimen: PBMCs. The receptors come from a human donor with multiple sclerosis.

The chain is built from TRBV28 and TRBJ2-7, with D perhaps TRBD1 (6 bases). The germline gives CDR1 MDHEN, CDR2 SYDVKM. This CDR3 contains 14 residues. Deletions cut 6 bases from V and 0 bases from J, with 12 bases between. CDR3 nucleotides: TGTGCCAGCAGGAATCAGGGGAACTCCTACGAGCAGTACTTC. Its translation is CASRNQGNSYEQYF.

The rearrangement joins TRBV27 to TRBJ1-2; TRBD1 matches at 8 bases. V gave up 5 bases and J gave up 4 bases; unmatched junction bases: 3. The length of the CDR3 is 13 residues. CDR1 and CDR2 from the germline V gene are MNHEY and SMNVEV (reference sequence). CDR3 DNA: TGTGCCAGCAGTCCTGGACAGGGCTATGGCTACACCTTC. Protein: CASSPGQGYGYTF.

The chain couples TRBV27 to TRBJ2-7, with 7 nucleotides matching TRBD2. Germline V lookup: CDR1 MNHEY, CDR2 SMNVEV (reference sequence). V dropped 3 bases and J dropped 6; count of bases not matched to a gene: 11. This CDR3 has 15 amino acids. Written as DNA, the CDR3 is TGTGCCAGCAGTTTTTTAGGACTAGTCGGATCCGAGCAGTACTTC. Encoded protein: CASSFLGLVGSEQYF.

This chain connects TRBV5-4 to TRBJ2-2; D remains unclear. V was clipped by 0 bases and J by 5 bases, with 11 bases between them. The germline CDR1 and CDR2 sequences are SGHNT and YYREEE (reference sequence). The CDR3 sequence is 15 residues long. The CDR3 coding sequence is TGTGCCAGCAGCTTGGGGCAGCTCTCGACCGGGGAGCTGTTTTTT. It specifies CASSLGQLSTGELFF. Drawing the rest from reference TRBV5-4 and TRBJ2-2, the complete variable domain is ETGVTQSPTHLIKTRGQQVTLRCSSQSGHNTVSWYQQALGQGPQFIFQYYREEENGRGNFPPRFSGLQFPNYSSELNVNALELDDSALYLCASSLGQLSTGELFFGEGSRLTVL.

This clone was found a few times. The V and J genes are TRBV6-1 and TRBJ2-7, with a possible D match to TRBD1 (5 bases). Trimming cost V 6 bases and J 2 bases, with 14 bases left between them. This CDR3 has 14 residues. Germline CDR1 reads MNHNS; CDR2 reads SASEGT. The CDR3 loop reads CASSLDTSTYEQYF. Here the CDR3 DNA reads TGTGCCAGCAGCCTGGACACCAGTACCTACGAGCAGTACTTC.

This chain joins TRBV19 and TRBJ1-3, with D tentatively TRBD1 (6 bases). The CDR3 runs to 14 residues. The germline V gene encodes CDR1 LNHDA and CDR2 SQIVND (reference sequence). V gave up 3 bases and J gave up 2 bases, with 8 bases separating them. This chain's CDR3 is CASSMAGAGNTIYF. The CDR3 DNA sequence: TGTGCCAGTAGTATGGCAGGGGCTGGAAACACCATATATTTT. Based on the CDR3 plus reference TRBV19 and TRBJ1-3, the full variable domain is DGGITQSPKYLFRKEGQNVTLSCEQNLNHDAMYWYRQDPGQGLRLIYYSQIVNDFQKGDIAEGYSVSREKKESFPLTVTSAQKNPTAFYLCASSMAGAGNTIYFGEGSWLTVV.

V is TRBV9 and J is TRBJ2-1; TRBD2 is a possible D gene (6 bases). Trimming took off 4 bases at V and 14 bases at J, with 13 bases between the two ends. CDR3 size: 11 residues. CDR1 is SGDLS and CDR2 is YYNGEE in the germline V gene. The CDR3 reads CASSPAGGEFF. The CDR3 DNA sequence: TGTGCCAGCAGCCCCGCAGGCGGGGAGTTCTTC.

The chain links TRBV7-2 to TRBJ2-1; 9 nucleotides line up with TRBD2. Trimming at V came to 7 bases and at J to 9 bases, leaving 16 bases not matched to a gene. Germline CDR1 and CDR2: SGHTA and FQGNSA. The CDR3 runs to 16 residues. The CDR3 loop is CASTPTGTSGWGEQFF. CDR3 in DNA: TGTGCCAGCACCCCGACTGGAACTAGCGGGTGGGGTGAGCAGTTCTTC.

The J gene is TRBJ1-1, the V gene TRBV6-5; no definite D call. CDR1 and CDR2 from the germline V gene are MNHEY and SVGAGI. V lost 8 bases, J lost 0 bases, and 10 bases lay in between. This CDR3 is built from 13 residues. The CDR3 is CASVSPMNTEAFF. DNA of the CDR3: TGTGCCAGCGTTTCCCCAATGAACACTGAAGCTTTCTTT.

The CDR3 coding sequence is TGTGCCAGCACCTTTATGGGGGGTGGAGGGTACAATGAGCAGTTCTTC. Translation: CASTFMGGGGYNEQFF. J is TRBJ2-1 and V is TRBV28, with D possibly being TRBD2 (6 bases). The ends were cut back, 7 bases at V and 4 bases at J, with 20 bases in the middle. The germline V gene has CDR1 MDHEN and CDR2 SYDVKM. This CDR3 comprises 16 residues.

This chain uses TRBV6-5 with TRBJ2-7, with D perhaps TRBD1 or TRBD2 (5 bases each). V was shortened by 6 bases and J by 6 bases, with 18 bases between the two germline ends. CDR3 length: 14 amino acids. Germline CDR1 MNHEY, CDR2 SVGAGI. The CDR3 DNA sequence: TGTGCCAGCAGAAGCCGGGCGCAGGGAGCCGAGCAGTACTTC. Residues: CASRSRAQGAEQYF.

This chain joins TRBV28 and TRBJ1-2; D remains ambiguous. CDR3 size: 13 residues. V was cut by 2 bases and J by 4 bases, with 8 bases left in between. Germline lookup yields CDR1 MDHEN and CDR2 SYDVKM. The CDR3 region has the DNA TGTGCCAGCAGTTTAACGAAGCCCTATGGCTACACCTTC. This encodes CASSLTKPYGYTF.

V and J are TRBV18 and TRBJ1-1; TRBD1 might be the D (6 bases). Deletions cut 2 bases from V and 4 bases from J, with 14 bases between. The germline CDR1 and CDR2 sequences are KGHSH and LQKENI. The CDR3 is made up of 15 amino acids. The CDR3 here is CASSPAPTGTTEAFF. DNA of the CDR3: TGTGCCAGCTCACCAGCCCCGACAGGTACCACTGAAGCTTTCTTT. The full variable domain, completed using reference TRBV18 and TRBJ1-1, is NAGVMQNPRHLVRRRGQEARLRCSPMKGHSHVYWYRQLPEEGLKFMVYLQKENIIDESGMPKERFSAEFPKEGPSILRIQQVVRGDSAAYFCASSPAPTGTTEAFFGQGTRLTVV.

The V gene is TRBV18, the J gene TRBJ2-3; tentatively, D is TRBD1 or TRBD2 (5 bases each). V shed 4 bases and J shed 0 bases, with 8 bases lying between them. This CDR3 has 14 residues. Germline V gene lookup returns CDR1 KGHSH and CDR2 LQKENI. CDR3 bases: TGTGCCAGCTCACTAAGGGACAGCACAGATACGCAGTATTTT. Its translation: CASSLRDSTDTQYF.

In DNA form, the CDR3 reads TGTGCCAGTAGTCCAAGTAGGGACAACACTGAAGCTTTCTTT. Its translation is CASSPSRDNTEAFF. The chain joins TRBV19 to TRBJ1-1; D is possibly TRBD1 (5 bases). V was shortened by 5 bases and J by 2 bases, with 12 bases between the two germline ends. Germline V gives CDR1 LNHDA, CDR2 SQIVND (reference sequence). The CDR3 has 14 residues. The variable domain in full, completed from reference TRBV19 and TRBJ1-1, reads DGGITQSPKYLFRKEGQNVTLSCEQNLNHDAMYWYRQDPGQGLRLIYYSQIVNDFQKGDIAEGYSVSREKKESFPLTVTSAQKNPTAFYLCASSPSRDNTEAFFGQGTRLTVV.

The rearrangement joins TRBV13 to TRBJ2-1; 8 nucleotides match TRBD1. Germline V gene sequence: CDR1 PRHDT, CDR2 FYEKMQ (reference sequence). The CDR3 consists of 15 residues. V shed 5 bases and J 8 bases; nucleotides not matched to a gene: 11. CDR3 bases: TGTGCCAGCAGCCCAAGACAGGGGAAACAGGATGAGCAGTTCTTC. Protein: CASSPRQGKQDEQFF.

The chain uses TRBV13 and TRBJ1-2, with 8 bases that match TRBD1. The CDR3 consists of 14 residues. V lost 5 bases to trimming and J lost 8 bases; unmatched junction nucleotides: 10. Germline V gene lookup returns CDR1 PRHDT and CDR2 FYEKMQ (reference sequence). The CDR3 coding sequence is TGTGCCAGCAGCCTGAGGGACAGGAGTGACGGCTACACCTTC. Translated: CASSLRDRSDGYTF.

V is TRBV27 and J is TRBJ2-1; 8 bases are a match to TRBD2. Unmatched junction bases numbered 8, after V lost 4 bases and J lost 6 bases. This CDR3 has 15 amino acids. CDR1 is MNHEY and CDR2 is SMNVEV in the germline V gene (reference sequence). This CDR3 is CASSSLGTSGNEQFF. In DNA form, the CDR3 reads TGTGCCAGCAGTTCACTAGGGACTAGTGGCAATGAGCAGTTCTTC.

This clone appeared a single time. This rearrangement joins TRBV25-1 to TRBJ2-5; 8 nucleotides line up with TRBD2. The V gene's germline CDR1 is MGHDK and CDR2 SYGVNS. The CDR3 runs 15 residues. V lost 11 bases to trimming and J lost 11 bases; unmatched junction nucleotides: 22. This CDR3 is CASSTPRRGAREQYF. CDR3 nucleotide sequence: TGTGCCTCCAGCACCCCCAGGCGGGGGGCGCGGGAGCAGTACTTC.

This clone has a handful of counts. This chain connects TRBV10-3 to TRBJ1-1; the match to TRBD1 covers 7 bases. V was clipped by 8 bases and J by 1 base; unmatched bases: 1. Germline V gene sequence: CDR1 ENHRY, CDR2 SYGVKD. This CDR3 has 12 residues. The CDR3 region has the DNA TGTGCCATCGGGACAGCGAACACTGAAGCTTTCTTT. It encodes CAIGTANTEAFF.

The chain links TRBV12-5 to TRBJ2-2; TRBD1 might be the D (6 bases). The CDR3 contains 12 residues. The germline CDR1 and CDR2 sequences are LGHNT and FRNRAP. V dropped 6 bases and J dropped 15 bases, with 17 bases sitting between them. The CDR3 nucleotides read TGTGCTAGTGGCTCGGACCTCCCAGGGGTGTTTTTT. Translating gives CASGSDLPGVFF.

The chain carries TRBV2 and TRBJ2-7; 9 bases align to TRBD2. The CDR3 is made up of 13 amino acids. Germline V gene data show CDR1 as SNHLY and CDR2 as FYNNEI. Losses at the gene ends were 7 bases for V and 6 bases for J; bases not matched to a gene: 7. The CDR3 protein is CASTVGLALEQYF. The CDR3, as DNA: TGTGCCAGCACCGTGGGACTAGCACTCGAGCAGTACTTC.

V usage is TRBV4-1 and J usage is TRBJ2-7; 8 positions match TRBD2. The CDR3 runs 14 residues. Germline CDR1 reads MGHRA; CDR2 reads YSYEKL. With 8 bases clipped from V and 5 bases from J, the junction kept 11 bases outside the gene matches. CDR3 region: CASSVGGRPHEQYF. In DNA form, the CDR3 reads TGCGCCAGCTCCGTCGGCGGGAGGCCCCACGAGCAGTACTTC.

V is TRBV12-2 and J is TRBJ2-1; the DNA was not compared with TRBD2, the D call given in the table. TRBV12-2 is termed a pseudogene. The CDR3 consists of 15 residues. In DNA form, the CDR3 reads TGTGCAAGTCACGCTGGGACTAGCGTCGTCTGTTTGGAGTTCTTC. This codes for CASHAGTSVVCLEFF.

The V and J genes are TRBV19 and TRBJ1-5, with TRBD1 matching over 7 bases. This CDR3 contains 14 residues. CDR1 and CDR2 from the germline V gene are LNHDA and SQIVND (reference sequence). The V gene end was trimmed by 10 bases and the J gene end by 4 bases; junction bases not matched to a gene: 10. CDR3 in amino acids: CATGPDRRNQPQHF. The CDR3 DNA follows: TGTGCCACAGGCCCGGACAGGCGTAATCAGCCCCAGCATTTT.

V is TRBV29-1 and J is TRBJ2-3; the D is unclear. Deletions cut 0 bases from V and 4 bases from J, with 14 bases between. The CDR3 runs to 15 residues. Germline assignment: CDR1 SQVTM and CDR2 ANQGSEA. The DNA of the CDR3 is TGCAGCGTTGAAGACGTAGGGAAAACCGCAGATACGCAGTATTTT. It translates to CSVEDVGKTADTQYF.

V and J are TRBV5-6 and TRBJ2-5, with TRBD2 as a possible D gene (6 bases). The DNA end favors TRBJ2-7, so the J call may be wrong. This CDR3 contains 15 residues. CDR1 and CDR2 (germline): SGHDT, YYEEEE. The CDR3 region has the DNA TGTGCCAGCAGCCCCGGGACTTCCTCCTTGGCCGAGCAGTACTTC. Protein sequence: CASSPGTSSLAEQYF.

This clone was recorded only once. V is TRBV18 and J is TRBJ2-1; D gene ambiguous. CDR1 is KGHSH, CDR2 LQKENI, per germline. The CDR3 has 13 amino acids. Between the trimmed V and J ends, which lost 2 bases and 5 bases, there was a span of 7 bases. The CDR3 protein is CASSPFGDNEQFF. CDR3 coding DNA: TGTGCCAGCTCACCATTCGGCGACAATGAGCAGTTCTTC. Drawing the rest from reference TRBV18 and TRBJ2-1, the complete variable domain is NAGVMQNPRHLVRRRGQEARLRCSPMKGHSHVYWYRQLPEEGLKFMVYLQKENIIDESGMPKERFSAEFPKEGPSILRIQQVVRGDSAAYFCASSPFGDNEQFFGPGTRLTVL.

The rearrangement uses TRBV9 and TRBJ1-1, with TRBD1 as a possible D gene (5 bases). Germline CDR1 and CDR2: SGDLS and YYNGEE. This CDR3 comprises 16 residues. Trimming removed 3 bases from V and 0 bases from J, with 15 bases in between. The CDR3 bases are TGTGCCAGCAGCGCTACACCCGGGGCTATGAACACTGAAGCTTTCTTT. This translates into CASSATPGAMNTEAFF.

The chain employs TRBV6-4 and TRBJ2-1, with TRBD1 matching 7 bases. V dropped 6 bases and J dropped 1; count of bases not matched to a gene: 3. CDR3 length: 14 residues. CDR1 is MRHNA and CDR2 is SNTAGT in the germline V gene. The CDR3 bases are TGTGCCAGCAGAAAGGACAGGTCCTACAATGAGCAGTTCTTC. It yields the protein CASRKDRSYNEQFF.

J is TRBJ2-3 and V is TRBV6-1, with 12 bases matching TRBD2. J was trimmed by 0 bases and V by 4 bases; bases with no gene match: 2. Germline-derived CDR1 and CDR2 are MNHNS and SASEGT. This CDR3 is 16 amino acids long. The DNA for the CDR3 is TGTGCCAGCAGTGTCCTAGCGGGAGGGAGCACAGATACGCAGTATTTT. It translates to CASSVLAGGSTDTQYF.